This T cell receptor beta chain was observed in a study of blood T cell repertoires in COVID-19. In the study overall: COVID-19 samples from acute and convalescent phases originated in the United States, Italy and Spain. T cells, B-cell-depleted T cells, or PBMCs provided the cDNA or gDNA that served as material.

Study processing details: Amplification of reference gene primers was used by the study to estimate nucleated cell counts. Generated by immunoSEQ multiplex PCR, the TCRdb table keeps only in-frame clones and is missing some. Clone size and V and J calls were adopted from that table, with D and trimming inferred from the DNA. Here the sample spans approximately 200,000 clones, about 91% being singletons. Germline CDR1 LGHNA, CDR2 YNFKEQ. After removal of 1 base from V and 7 bases from J, the junction contained 4 bases not matched to a gene. CDR3 length equals 17 residues. The V gene is TRBV4-2, the J gene TRBJ2-1, with 16 bases fitting TRBD2. The TCR comes from a man aged 18 to 30 with active or convalescent COVID-19. Sequencing used peripheral blood. Written as DNA, the CDR3 is TGTGCCAGCAGCCAAGCCCCGGGACTAGCGGGAGGGAATGAGCAGTTCTTC. Its protein is CASSQAPGLAGGNEQFF.